This T cell receptor beta chain stems from a study of blood T cell repertoires in COVID-19. Across the whole study: Acute and convalescent COVID-19 samples came from the United States, Italy and Spain. PBMCs, B-cell-depleted T cells, or T cells were the source of the cDNA or gDNA that made up the material.

Repertoires were generated with immunoSEQ multiplex PCR, while TCRdb's copy carries only in-frame clones and drops some. The sample has around 100,000 clones; around 85% are singletons. The CDR3 extends over 15 amino acids. Germline CDR1 and CDR2: LGHNT and FRNRAP. The V gene lost 5 bases and the J gene lost 3 bases, with 17 bases spanning the gap. This chain links TRBV12-5 with TRBJ2-7; tentatively, D is TRBD1 (6 bases). The TCR comes from a human donor in a cohort sampled during active COVID-19. Sequencing was performed on peripheral blood. The CDR3 protein is CASGPGTSGGYEQYF. The CDR3 DNA follows: TGTGCTAGTGGTCCGGGGACATCCGGAGGCTACGAGCAGTACTTC.